What follows are 4 T cell receptor beta chains derived from one specimen sequenced in a study of spatial heterogeneity in lung cancer. The study's findings and limits: The number of expanded tumor alpha and beta chains correlated with mutation number.

Noted time point: sample taken at primary tumor resection. These receptors have no known antigen. TCRdb processed the 5' RACE reads anew with MiXCR; each CDR3 protein has one entry. Of about 13,000 distinct CDR3 sequences in the sample, just over 5% are singletons; the top ten hold approximately 25%. Source: lung tumor tissue, taken at surgery. The receptor source for this set is a male donor with early-stage non-small cell lung cancer.

This clonotype showed up just a few times. The rearrangement links TRBV5-1 to TRBJ2-3; possibly TRBD1 for D (6 bases). CDR1 is SGHRS and CDR2 is YFSETQ in the germline V gene. V lost 0 bases and J lost 5, with 13 bases in between. CDR3 size: 15 residues. The CDR3 reads CASSLAHPGQDTQYF. CDR3 DNA: TGCGCCAGCAGCTTGGCCCACCCGGGACAAGATACGCAGTATTTT.

This clonotype was counted a few times. The rearrangement links TRBV7-9 to TRBJ2-1, with 7 positions matching TRBD1. CDR3 length equals 16 residues. The germline gives CDR1 SEHNR, CDR2 FQNEAQ (reference sequence). Losses at the gene ends were 3 bases for V and 8 bases for J; bases not matched to a gene: 13. For the CDR3, the DNA is TGTGCCAGCAGCTTTACCGGGACAGCAGAAAGGGATGAGCAGTTCTTC. It yields the protein CASSFTGTAERDEQFF.

This clonotype has at least ten counts. The V call is TRBV12-3 or TRBV12-4, the J call TRBJ2-2, with TRBD2 as a possible D gene (5 bases). The CDR3 runs to 13 residues. V gave up 7 bases and J gave up 8 bases, with 14 bases separating them. This chain's CDR3 is CASTPDAGGELFF. The CDR3 DNA reads TGTGCCAGCACCCCGGACGCGGGTGGGGAGCTGTTTTTT.

The chain uses TRBV11-2 and TRBJ2-5; TRBD2 might be the D (5 bases). Germline CDR1 SGHAT, CDR2 FQNNGV. V was pared by 5 bases and J by 0 bases, with 16 bases between. There are 16 residues in the CDR3. In DNA, the CDR3 is TGTGCCAGCAGCCCCCAAACTACTAGGAACCAAGAGACCCAGTACTTC. Translation gives CASSPQTTRNQETQYF. Full variable domain (outside the CDR3, taken from reference TRBV11-2 and TRBJ2-5): EAGVAQSPRYKIIEKRQSVAFWCNPISGHATLYWYQQILGQGPKLLIQFQNNGVVDDSQLPKDRFSAERLKGVDSTLKIQPAKLEDSAVYLCASSPQTTRNQETQYFGPGTRLLVL.